This T cell receptor beta chain is from a study of CD8 T cells in Susac syndrome. CD8+ and CD4+ T cells taken from blood had their TCR beta sequenced. Looked up from germline, CDR1 is MNHEY and CDR2 is SMNVEV (reference sequence). The length of the CDR3 is 14 residues. The ends were cut back, 0 bases at V and 2 bases at J, with 8 bases in the middle. With random hexamers, reverse transcription was performed on about 0.5 to 1 ug of RNA. MiXCR, applied by TCRdb to the immunoSEQ multiplex PCR reads, yields one record per CDR3 protein. The table shows hundreds of thousands of distinct CDR3 sequences, with approximately 85% occurring only once.

This clonotype originated in a human donor with multiple sclerosis. The chain has TRBV27 and TRBJ2-7; D is unresolved. The sequenced sample consisted of CD8+ T cells from PBMCs. This CDR3 reads CASSLSGSAYEQYF. The CDR3 DNA reads TGTGCCAGCAGTTTATCAGGGTCTGCCTACGAGCAGTACTTC.